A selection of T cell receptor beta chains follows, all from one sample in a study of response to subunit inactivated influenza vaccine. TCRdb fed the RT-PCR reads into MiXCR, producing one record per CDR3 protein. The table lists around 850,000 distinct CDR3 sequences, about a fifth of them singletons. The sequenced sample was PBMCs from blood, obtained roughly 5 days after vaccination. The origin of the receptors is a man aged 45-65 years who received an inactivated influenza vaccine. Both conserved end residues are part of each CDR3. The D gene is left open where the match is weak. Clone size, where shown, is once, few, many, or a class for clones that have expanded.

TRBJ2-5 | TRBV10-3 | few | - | TGTGCCACGAGGGGGTTCGGGCAAGAGACCCAGTACTTC | CATRGFGQETQYF
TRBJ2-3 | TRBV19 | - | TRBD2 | TGTGCCAGTAGTATTACTAGCGGGGGGTATGATACGCAGTATTTT | CASSITSGGYDTQYF
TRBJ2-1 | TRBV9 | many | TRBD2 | TGTGCCAGCAGCGCGGGAGGCCTTTCTACGAATGAGCAGTTCTTC | CASSAGGLSTNEQFF
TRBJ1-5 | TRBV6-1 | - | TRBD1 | TGTGCCAGCAGTCAGGGGGCCAGCAATCAGCCCCAGCATTTT | CASSQGASNQPQHF
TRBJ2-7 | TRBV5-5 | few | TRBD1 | TGTGCCAGCAGGAAGGGGGAGCAGGGGGCGAGGGAGCAGTACTTC | CASRKGEQGAREQYF
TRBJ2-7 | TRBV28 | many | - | TGTGCCAGCATCCTATCGACAGGAGCCTACGAGCAGTACTTC | CASILSTGAYEQYF
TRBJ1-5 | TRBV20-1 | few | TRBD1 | TGCAGTGCTAGATCAGCCGGACAGGATCGCAATCAGCCCCAGCATTTT | CSARSAGQDRNQPQHF
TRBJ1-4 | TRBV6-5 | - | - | TGTGCCAGCAGTTATCGTAATAGGCTGTTTTTT | CASSYRNRLFF
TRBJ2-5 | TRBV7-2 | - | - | TGTGCCAGCAGTAAGAGGTCGGGAGAGACCCAGTACTTC | CASSKRSGETQYF
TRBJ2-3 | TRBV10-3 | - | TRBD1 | TGTGCCACACGCAGACAGGGGGCAATGGGCACAGATACGCAGTATTTT | CATRRQGAMGTDTQYF
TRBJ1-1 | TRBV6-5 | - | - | TGTGCCAGCAGTTACTCGGAGGGGGGGAACACTGAAGCTTTCTTT | CASSYSEGGNTEAFF
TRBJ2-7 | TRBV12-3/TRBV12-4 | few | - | TGTGCCAGCAGTCCCTCCCGGGACACCGAGCAGTACTTC | CASSPSRDTEQYF
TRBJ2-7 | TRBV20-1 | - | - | TGCAGTGCTAGAGACCTAGACAACCTTCATTCCTACGAGCAGTACTTC | CSARDLDNLHSYEQYF
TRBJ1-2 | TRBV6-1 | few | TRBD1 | TGTGCCAGCACCGCCGGGACAGGGAGAAATGGCTACACCTTC | CASTAGTGRNGYTF
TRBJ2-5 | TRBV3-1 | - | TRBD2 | TGTGCCAGCAGCACGCCGGGACTAGCGATAGGGCTGTACTTC | CASSTPGLAIGLYF
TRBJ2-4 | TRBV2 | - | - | TGTGCCAGCAGTGTGATATGGAATAGGGCCAAAAACATTCAGTACTTC | CASSVIWNRAKNIQYF
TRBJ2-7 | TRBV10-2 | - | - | TGCGCCAGCAGCACGGGACGAACGGAGCAGTACTTC | CASSTGRTEQYF
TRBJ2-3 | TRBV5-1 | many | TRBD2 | TGCGCCAGCTCACAGATCCTAGCGGGAGTCACAGATACGCAGTATTTT | CASSQILAGVTDTQYF
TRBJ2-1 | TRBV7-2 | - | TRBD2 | TGTGCCAGCAGCTTAGTTGGGGGGGGGACTACAAATGAGCAGTTCTTC | CASSLVGGGTTNEQFF
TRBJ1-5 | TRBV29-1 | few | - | TGCAGCGCCATGTTCCAGGGCAATCAGCCCCAGCATTTT | CSAMFQGNQPQHF
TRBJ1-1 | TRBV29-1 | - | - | TGCAGCGTTGATTCGGGGATGGGTGAAGCTTTCTTT | CSVDSGMGEAFF
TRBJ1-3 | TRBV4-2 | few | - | TGTGCCAGCAGCCAAGATAGGCAGAACGGAAACACCATATATTTT | CASSQDRQNGNTIYF
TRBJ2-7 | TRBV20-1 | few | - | TGCAGTGCTAGAGATCCGTTTGCCTACGAGCAGTACTTC | CSARDPFAYEQYF
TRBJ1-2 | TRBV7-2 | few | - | TGTGCCAGCAGCTTAGATTCTGGGATTAACTATGGCTACACCTTC | CASSLDSGINYGYTF
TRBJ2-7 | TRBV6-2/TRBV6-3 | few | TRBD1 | TGTGCCAGCAGCCGCGGGACAGGACACGAGCAGTACTTC | CASSRGTGHEQYF
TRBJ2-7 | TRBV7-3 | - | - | TGTGCCAGCAGCTCCCCCTCTCCTGAGCAGTACTTC | CASSSPSPEQYF
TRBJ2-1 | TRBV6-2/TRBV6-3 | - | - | TGTGCCAGCATCACTGGTCGGACTTCCTACAATGAGCAGTTCTTC | CASITGRTSYNEQFF
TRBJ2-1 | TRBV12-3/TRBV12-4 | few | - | TGTGCCAGCAGTTTCTGGGCGGCCCCCTACAATGAGCAGTTCTTC | CASSFWAAPYNEQFF
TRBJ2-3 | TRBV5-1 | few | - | TGCGCCAGCAGCTTACACTCGATCACAGATACGCAGTATTTT | CASSLHSITDTQYF
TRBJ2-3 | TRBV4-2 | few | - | TGTGCCAGCAGCCAAGATCCATTGGTTGATACGCAGTATTTT | CASSQDPLVDTQYF
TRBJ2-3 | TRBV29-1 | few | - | TGCAGCGTTGGCTCTGGGAACACAGATACGCAGTATTTT | CSVGSGNTDTQYF
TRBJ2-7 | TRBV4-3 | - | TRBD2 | TGCGCCAGCAGCCAGGGAGGGACTAGCTTGTACGAGCAGTACTTC | CASSQGGTSLYEQYF
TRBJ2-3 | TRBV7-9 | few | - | TGTGCCAGCAGCTCGGATTACACAGATACGCAGTATTTT | CASSSDYTDTQYF
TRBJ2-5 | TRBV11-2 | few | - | TGTGCCAGCAGCCGAAAGAACCGCAGGGAGACCCAGTACTTC | CASSRKNRRETQYF
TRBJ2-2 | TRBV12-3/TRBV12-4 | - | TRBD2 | TGTGCCAGCAGTTTAGCGCGGGGGACCGGGGAGCTGATTTTT | CASSLARGTGELIF
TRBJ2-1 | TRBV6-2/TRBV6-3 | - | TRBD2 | TGTGCCAGCAGTACCCGGACTAGCGGGGGTGGTGAGCAGTTCTTC | CASSTRTSGGGEQFF